The 6 T cell receptor beta chains listed next were all sequenced from one sample in a study of blood T cell repertoires in COVID-19. Generated by immunoSEQ multiplex PCR, the TCRdb table keeps only in-frame clones and is missing some. This sample carries approximately 220,000 clones, around 80% of them seen once, and the ten largest clones take 5.1%. The sequenced material came from peripheral blood. Source of these receptors: a woman aged 55-70 years who had recovered from COVID-19.

The chain links TRBV7-6 to TRBJ1-1; the D is unclear. Germline lookup yields CDR1 SGHVS and CDR2 FNYEAQ. CDR3 length: 13 residues. V lost 3 bases, J lost 1 base, and 6 bases lay in between. This chain's CDR3 is CASSFSGNTEAFF. The DNA for the CDR3 is TGTGCCAGCAGCTTCTCGGGGAACACTGAAGCTTTCTTT.

This chain links TRBV12-5 with TRBJ2-5; no clear D gene. This CDR3 is 12 amino acids long. Germline loops: CDR1 LGHNT, CDR2 FRNRAP. The V end was cut by 7 bases, the J end by 3 bases, with 9 bases between. CDR3 sequence: CASAQTEETQYF. The CDR3 DNA reads as TGTGCTAGTGCCCAGACTGAAGAGACCCAGTACTTC.

The chain uses TRBV19 and TRBJ2-5; D remains ambiguous. V was cut by 6 bases and J by 5 bases, with 13 bases left in between. Germline assignment: CDR1 LNHDA and CDR2 SQIVND (reference sequence). The CDR3 spans 13 residues. CDR3 sequence (DNA): TGTGCCAGTAGCTACACGTCCGGGGAGACCCAGTACTTC. This sequence encodes CASSYTSGETQYF.

This chain uses TRBV7-2 with TRBJ2-1, with 12 nucleotides matching TRBD2. This CDR3 contains 18 residues. Germline CDR1 reads SGHTA; CDR2 reads FQGNSA. J gave up 0 bases and V 5 bases, and 8 bases lay outside the gene matches. CDR3 nucleotide sequence: TGTGCCAGCAGCCTACAGACTAGCGGGAGACTCTCCTACAATGAGCAGTTCTTC. Amino acid sequence: CASSLQTSGRLSYNEQFF.

This chain joins TRBV10-3 and TRBJ1-3; D unclear. The germline V gene has CDR1 ENHRY and CDR2 SYGVKD. This CDR3 is 16 amino acids long. The germline V and J ends were trimmed by 4 bases and 0 bases, with 13 bases remaining between them. CDR3 DNA: TGTGCCATCAGTGCTTCCCCCCGGGTCTCTGGAAACACCATATATTTT. Its translation: CAISASPRVSGNTIYF.

This sequence joins TRBV6-5 and TRBJ2-7; TRBD2 matches 8 bases. Per the germline V gene, CDR1 is MNHEY and CDR2 is SVGAGI. The CDR3 is made up of 15 amino acids. After removal of 5 bases from V and 3 bases from J, the junction contained 9 bases not matched to a gene. CDR3 in amino acids: CASSPWIAGYYEQYF. For the CDR3, the DNA is TGTGCCAGCAGTCCTTGGATAGCGGGGTACTACGAGCAGTACTTC.